This T cell receptor (beta chain) was sequenced for a study of cytomegalovirus exposure and HLA in healthy donors. The CDR3 is 13 residues long. Germline V CDR1 and CDR2: SGHNT, YENEEA. The V end lost 0 bases, the J end lost 9 bases, and 10 bases lay between the germline ends. It was with 60 Vbeta and 13 Jbeta primers that the PCR ran. Clones were read by immunoSEQ multiplex PCR, and TCRdb kept only the in-frame ones, dropping some. The sample shows roughly 110,000 clones, 70% of them seen only once. This receptor was taken from a man in his thirties or forties in good health and CMV-seropositive. The rearrangement joins TRBV11-3 to TRBJ2-3, with no clear D. The sequenced sample consisted of PBMCs. CDR3 sequence (DNA): TGTGCCAGCAGCTTAGATAGTTTTGAGACGCAGTATTTT. Protein sequence: CASSLDSFETQYF.